The 6 T cell receptor beta chains below all came from one sample that was sequenced in a study of beta chain features in type 1 diabetes. Sequencing targeted expressed TCRB transcripts, as all isolated RNA had been reverse transcribed. Assay: immunoSEQ multiplex PCR; the TCRdb copy retains only in-frame clones and omits some. The data hold about 900,000 clones, with 15% to 20% observed a single time. The sequencing sample was made of naive CD4+ T cells from blood. The origin of the receptors is a woman between 18 and 29 years old in good health.

This clone appeared a few times. Other DNA sequences of this sample code for an identical CDR3. The V gene is TRBV7-3, the J gene TRBJ2-7; D gene uncertain. The germline gives CDR1 SGHTA, CDR2 FQGTGA. The CDR3 is 13 amino acids. With 2 bases removed from V and 3 bases from J, the gap between germline ends came to 8 bases. The CDR3 sequence is CASSLDRGYEQYF. The CDR3 coding sequence is TGTGCCAGCAGCTTAGACCGAGGCTACGAGCAGTACTTC.

The chain has TRBV5-4 and TRBJ1-2, with D hard to call. Germline CDR1 and CDR2: SGHNT and YYREEE (reference sequence). V lost 0 bases and J lost 0, with 9 bases in between. This CDR3 has 15 residues. This CDR3 reads CASSLDGVSNYGYTF. Written as DNA, the CDR3 is TGTGCCAGCAGCTTGGATGGGGTCTCTAACTATGGCTACACCTTC.

The chain couples TRBV4-1 to TRBJ1-5; 9 bases fit TRBD1. The CDR3 has 15 residues. Germline V gene data show CDR1 as MGHRA and CDR2 as YSYEKL. J lost 6 bases, V lost 4 bases, and 7 bases had no gene match. The DNA for the CDR3 is TGCGCCAGCAGCCCTCAAACAGGGGGCGGTCAGCCCCAGCATTTT. This encodes CASSPQTGGGQPQHF.

This clone was picked up a small number of times. The chain couples TRBV18 to TRBJ1-1; D gene uncertain. There are 14 residues in the CDR3. V was trimmed by 4 bases and J by 3 bases, leaving 12 bases between them. Germline CDR1 is KGHSH and CDR2 is LQKENI. CDR3 loop: CASSLLRSDTEAFF. The DNA for the CDR3 is TGTGCCAGCTCACTCTTAAGGTCGGACACTGAAGCTTTCTTT.

V and J are TRBV6-1 and TRBJ1-2; 8 bases are shared with TRBD1. V gave up 0 bases and J gave up 3 bases; unmatched junction bases: 6. The CDR3 loop spans 16 amino acids. Germline CDR1 is MNHNS and CDR2 is SASEGT. Here the CDR3 reads CASSEAWTGFYYGYTF. DNA for the CDR3: TGTGCCAGCAGTGAAGCTTGGACAGGGTTCTACTATGGCTACACCTTC.

This chain connects TRBV7-2 to TRBJ2-1, with D maybe TRBD2 (5 bases). V lost 0 bases and J 0 bases, leaving 9 bases between the germline ends. Germline loops: CDR1 SGHTA, CDR2 FQGNSA. There are 16 residues in the CDR3. CDR3 amino acids: CASSLATGFSYNEQFF. In DNA form, the CDR3 reads TGTGCCAGCAGCTTAGCAACGGGGTTCTCCTACAATGAGCAGTTCTTC.